This T cell receptor beta chain originates from a study of CD8+ T cells in alopecia areata. Study overall: Once tofacitinib had been taken for 6 to 18 months, 6 months off drug followed. Study outcomes and limitations: Researchers report lesional scalp, most notably alopecia totalis/universalis, outstripped normal scalp in clonality.

In each case, RNA was isolated and then reverse transcribed into cDNA as the sequencing template. TCRdb's table, derived via immunoSEQ multiplex PCR, lists solely in-frame clones and lacks some. Among 110,000 or so clones listed, 58% were seen once. Documented treatment: oral pan-JAK inhibitor, 5-10 mg twice daily. Peripheral blood and lesional scalp punch biopsies were taken from alopecia areata patients. Trimming removed 5 bases at V and 1 base at J, with 17 bases between. The CDR3 contains 15 residues. Germline-derived CDR1 and CDR2 are GTSNPN and SVGIG (reference sequence). Points on this clone: Its antigen remains unknown.

The rearrangement joins TRBV30 to TRBJ1-1; a weak D match, TRBD1 (6 bases). The clonotype was recovered from a human donor with alopecia areata. The sample consisted of CD8+ T cells sorted from blood, taken at week 4, from a patient treated with tofacitinib. Written as DNA, the CDR3 is TGTGCCTGGGATCGGGACACTTCTCCGAACACTGAAGCTTTCTTT. Protein product: CAWDRDTSPNTEAFF.